This T cell receptor (beta chain) was captured in a study of T cell repertoires in cytomegalovirus infection. MiXCR, run by TCRdb on the reads, gives a single entry per CDR3 protein. The data show under 150,000 distinct CDR3 sequences, 7.5% to 9% seen once. The sample was PBMCs. The origin of this receptor is a human donor in good health (CMV status not recorded). Some clones in this sample may be carry-over from other donors' samples.

The DNA for the CDR3 is TGCAGTGCTATCGTCCCGGGGGCCAACACAGATACGCAGTATTTT. This gives the protein CSAIVPGANTDTQYF. The chain links TRBV20-1 to TRBJ2-3; perhaps D is TRBD1 or TRBD2 (6 bases each). Germline-derived CDR1 and CDR2 are DFQATT and SNEGSKA (reference sequence). The CDR3 spans 15 residues. Trimming pared 4 bases from V and 2 bases from J, leaving 16 bases between.